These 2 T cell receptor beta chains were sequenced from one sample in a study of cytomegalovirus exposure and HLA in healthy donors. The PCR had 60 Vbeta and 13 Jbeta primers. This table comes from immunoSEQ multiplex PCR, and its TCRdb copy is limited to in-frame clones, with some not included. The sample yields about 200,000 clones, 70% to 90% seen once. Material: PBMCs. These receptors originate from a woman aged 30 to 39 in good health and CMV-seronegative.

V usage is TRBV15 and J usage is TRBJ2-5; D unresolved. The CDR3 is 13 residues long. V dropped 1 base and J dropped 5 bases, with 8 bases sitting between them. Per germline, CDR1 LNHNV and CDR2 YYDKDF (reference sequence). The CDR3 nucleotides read TGTGCCACCAGCAGAGCTTCGAGGGAGACCCAGTACTTC. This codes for CATSRASRETQYF. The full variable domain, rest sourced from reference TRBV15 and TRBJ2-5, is DAMVIQNPRYQVTQFGKPVTLSCSQTLNHNVMYWYQQKSSQAPKLLFHYYDKDFNNEADTPDNFQSRRPNTSFCFLDIRSPGLGDTAMYLCATSRASRETQYFGPGTRLLVL.

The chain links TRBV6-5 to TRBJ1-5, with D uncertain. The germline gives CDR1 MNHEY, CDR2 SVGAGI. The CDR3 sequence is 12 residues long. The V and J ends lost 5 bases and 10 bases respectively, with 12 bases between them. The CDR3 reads CASSRPGKPQHF. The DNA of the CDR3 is TGTGCCAGCAGTCGTCCGGGGAAACCCCAGCATTTT.